Listed here are 22 T cell receptor beta chains from one sample, sequenced in a study of CD8 T cells in ankylosing spondylitis. TCRdb fed the 5' RACE reads into MiXCR, producing one record per CDR3 protein. The sample has 80,000 to 100,000 distinct CDR3 sequences, about 9% seen once. Material for sequencing was blood, either unsorted or a sorted T cell fraction (not recorded which). These receptors all stem from a male donor with ankylosing spondylitis or in good health (not recorded which).

This clonotype was seen repeatedly, ten times or more. The genes are TRBV25-1 and TRBJ2-5, with D possibly called TRBD1 or TRBD2 (5 bases each). Trimming cost V 2 bases and J 5 bases, with 15 bases left between them. CDR3 length equals 15 residues. In germline, CDR1 is MGHDK, CDR2 SYGVNS. The CDR3 nucleotides read TGTGCCAGCAGTGAACCCGGGGCAGCAGGGGAGACCCAGTACTTC. Translating gives CASSEPGAAGETQYF. Full variable domain (missing parts from reference TRBV25-1 and TRBJ2-5): EADIYQTPRYLVIGTGKKITLECSQTMGHDKMYWYQQDPGMELHLIHYSYGVNSTEKGDLSSESTVSRIRTEHFPLTLESARPSHTSQYLCASSEPGAAGETQYFGPGTRLLVL.

This clonotype was detected ten times or more. The rearrangement uses TRBV12-3 or TRBV12-4 and TRBJ2-2; D could derive from TRBD1 or TRBD2 (6 bases each). This CDR3 is built from 14 residues. Trimming took 6 bases from V and 1 from J, leaving 9 bases between them. CDR3 residues: CASSGGRNTGELFF. The CDR3 DNA is TGTGCCAGCAGCGGGGGCCGGAACACCGGGGAGCTGTTTTTT.

This clonotype was picked up many times. V and J are TRBV12-5 and TRBJ1-2; no firm D call. CDR3 length: 13 residues. Between the trimmed V and J ends, which lost 11 bases and 4 bases, there was a span of 17 bases. CDR1 and CDR2 (germline): LGHNT, FRNRAP. The CDR3 sequence: CAPSGERPYGYTF. The CDR3 DNA is TGTGCTCCCTCGGGAGAGCGACCCTATGGCTACACCTTC. The entire variable domain, with the rest obtained from reference TRBV12-5 and TRBJ1-2, is as follows: DARVTQTPRHKVTEMGQEVTMRCQPILGHNTVFWYRQTMMQGLELLAYFRNRAPLDDSGMPKDRFSAEMPDATLATLKIQPSEPRDSAVYFCAPSGERPYGYTFGSGTRLTVV.

Many counts were recorded for this clonotype. CDR3 nucleotide sequence: TGTGCCATCAGTGAGATGGAGGGGGCTAAAGAGACCCAGTACTTC. Its translation is CAISEMEGAKETQYF. The chain uses TRBV10-3 and TRBJ2-5; a possible D gene is TRBD1 (7 bases). Germline loops: CDR1 ENHRY, CDR2 SYGVKD. This CDR3 comprises 15 residues. Deletions cut 2 bases from V and 3 bases from J, with 13 bases between.

This clonotype was recorded at least ten times. The V call is TRBV27, the J call TRBJ1-2; D is uncertain. V was clipped by 8 bases and J by 5 bases, with 12 bases between them. The CDR3 is made up of 12 amino acids. The germline gives CDR1 MNHEY, CDR2 SMNVEV (reference sequence). The CDR3: CASGIVGYGYTF. The CDR3 bases are TGTGCCAGCGGTATCGTAGGGTATGGCTACACCTTC.

This clonotype was recorded many times. The chain links TRBV27 to TRBJ2-1; 12 bases match TRBD2. From germline, CDR1 is MNHEY and CDR2 SMNVEV (reference sequence). This CDR3 comprises 17 residues. J was trimmed by 5 bases and V by 3 bases; bases with no gene match: 8. The DNA for the CDR3 is TGTGCCAGCAGTTTCGACCCGACTAGCGGGGGTAACAATGAGCAGTTCTTC. This codes for CASSFDPTSGGNNEQFF.

The table lists this clonotype with many counts. V usage is TRBV4-2 and J usage is TRBJ2-4; D possibly corresponds to TRBD1 (5 bases). CDR1 is LGHNA, CDR2 YNFKEQ, per germline. This CDR3 contains 17 residues. Deletions cut 0 bases from V and 1 base from J, with 13 bases between. The CDR3 nucleotides read TGTGCCAGCAGCCAAGATCGGCAGGGTTATGCCAAAAACATTCAGTACTTC. Encoded protein: CASSQDRQGYAKNIQYF.

This clonotype was seen ten or more times. The genes are TRBV6-2 or TRBV6-3 and TRBJ2-7; 13 positions match TRBD2. J was trimmed by 6 bases and V by 4 bases; bases with no gene match: 6. The CDR3 extends over 15 amino acids. The germline V gene encodes CDR1 MNHEY and CDR2 SVGEGT. The CDR3 reads CASSLLAGGPSEQYF. DNA of the CDR3: TGTGCCAGCAGTTTACTAGCGGGGGGGCCCAGCGAGCAGTACTTC.

The sample holds many counts of this clonotype. The chain carries TRBV12-3 or TRBV12-4 and TRBJ2-7, with 12 bases that match TRBD1. The CDR3 runs 15 residues. V dropped 2 bases and J dropped 7; count of bases not matched to a gene: 6. As DNA, the CDR3 is TGTGCCAGCAGTTTATCCGGGACAGGGGGCGGTGAGCAGTACTTC. This gives the protein CASSLSGTGGGEQYF.

This clonotype was counted ten times or more. At one end, the junction sequence differs from germline, possibly due to a read error. The rearrangement links TRBV20-1 to TRBJ2-1; 8 nucleotides match TRBD2. The CDR3 extends over 17 amino acids. Germline loops: CDR1 DFQATT, CDR2 SNEGSKA (reference sequence). CDR3 sequence: CCARDLWVAGTYNEQFF. CDR3 coding DNA: TGCTGTGCTAGAGATCTTTGGGTAGCGGGGACCTACAATGAGCAGTTCTTC.

The table lists this clonotype with many counts. The chain uses TRBV27 and TRBJ2-1, with 7 bases matching TRBD1. With V trimmed by 2 bases and J by 6 bases, 7 bases remained unmatched. This CDR3 spans 15 amino acids. Germline V gene sequence: CDR1 MNHEY, CDR2 SMNVEV (reference sequence). The CDR3 nucleotides read TGTGCCAGCAGTTTAAGGGACAGCGTCCCCAATGAGCAGTTCTTC. Residues: CASSLRDSVPNEQFF.

In regard to this clonotype: The final CDR3 position lacks the conserved phenylalanine or tryptophan, pointing to a likely read error. The chain employs TRBV7-2 and TRBJ1-1; 9 bases are a match to TRBD1. The CDR3 sequence is 15 residues long. Germline assignment: CDR1 SGHTA and CDR2 FQGNSA. V was clipped by 4 bases and J by 5 bases; unmatched bases: 8. The CDR3 reads CASSSLQGALTEAFS. The CDR3 DNA reads TGTGCCAGCAGCTCCCTACAGGGGGCGTTGACTGAAGCTTTCTCT.

This clonotype was detected ten times or more. The chain uses TRBV12-3 or TRBV12-4 and TRBJ1-3; 7 bases fit TRBD1. The CDR3 length is 14 residues. The V and J ends lost 6 bases and 5 bases, in that order; junction bases with no gene match: 7. CDR3 DNA: TGTGCCAGCAGCCCAGGGGGTTTTCGAAACACCATATATTTT. This gives the protein CASSPGGFRNTIYF.

This clonotype was found many times. The chain links TRBV25-1 to TRBJ2-1; TRBD1 might be the D (6 bases). The CDR3 sequence is 15 residues long. V was shortened by 4 bases and J by 5 bases, with 15 bases between the two germline ends. Germline V lookup: CDR1 MGHDK, CDR2 SYGVNS. For the CDR3, the DNA is TGTGCCAGCAGTGGGCCGCCTACAGGGAACAATGAGCAGTTCTTC. Protein sequence: CASSGPPTGNNEQFF.

The J gene is TRBJ2-7, the V gene TRBV28; 9 bases are a match to TRBD1. V lost 8 bases to trimming and J lost 6 bases; unmatched junction nucleotides: 14. CDR1 and CDR2 (germline): MDHEN, SYDVKM. The CDR3 spans 15 residues. Here the CDR3 reads CASGTDGTGYPEQYF. CDR3 DNA sequence: TGTGCCAGCGGAACCGACGGGACAGGGTACCCCGAGCAGTACTTC.

The CDR3 is CASSQALFINEQFF. The CDR3 nucleotides are TGTGCCAGCAGCCAAGCTCTCTTTATCAATGAGCAGTTCTTC. The chain joins TRBV14 to TRBJ2-1; D is unresolved. This CDR3 spans 14 amino acids. The V end lost 1 base, the J end lost 6 bases, and 10 bases lay between the germline ends. Germline V CDR1 and CDR2: SGHDN, FVKESK.

To note about this clonotype: Just one base apart from a much larger clone, this may be a read error. The chain combines TRBV28 with TRBJ2-1, with D perhaps matching TRBD1 (6 bases). This CDR3 contains 15 residues. Germline-derived CDR1 and CDR2 are MDHEN and SYDVKM. CDR3 residues: CVSSSTGSSYNEQFF. CDR3 nucleotide sequence: TGTGTCAGCAGTTCCACAGGGAGCTCCTACAATGAGCAGTTCTTC.

This clonotype showed up just a few times. The chain carries TRBV18 and TRBJ1-2, with 8 bases that match TRBD1. The V gene's germline CDR1 is KGHSH and CDR2 LQKENI. V gave up 4 bases and J gave up 7 bases; unmatched junction bases: 5. This CDR3 is built from 13 residues. The CDR3 sequence is CASSLDRDAGYTF. CDR3 nucleotide sequence: TGTGCCAGCTCACTGGACAGGGATGCTGGCTACACCTTC.

The chain uses TRBV2 and TRBJ2-3, with 10 nucleotides matching TRBD2. This CDR3 spans 18 amino acids. J was trimmed by 1 base and V by 4 bases; bases with no gene match: 11. CDR1 and CDR2 (germline): SNHLY, FYNNEI. This CDR3 reads CASSAPLLLAGGTDTQYF. In nucleotides, the CDR3 is TGTGCCAGCAGTGCTCCACTTCTGCTAGCGGGGGGCACAGATACGCAGTATTTT.

This clonotype was seen more than once but under ten times. The chain uses TRBV20-1 and TRBJ2-7; 7 bases fit TRBD1. Germline CDR1 reads DFQATT; CDR2 reads SNEGSKA (reference sequence). This CDR3 contains 12 residues. The V segment lost 6 bases and the J segment 2 bases; nucleotides outside the gene matches: 4. The CDR3: CSAGDSAYEQYF. The CDR3 DNA follows: TGCAGTGCGGGGGACAGCGCCTACGAGCAGTACTTC.

This clonotype appeared many times. This sequence joins TRBV7-2 and TRBJ2-1; D call uncertain. Germline V gene data show CDR1 as SGHTA and CDR2 as FQGNSA. The CDR3 loop spans 14 amino acids. Deletions cut 5 bases from V and 4 bases from J, with 12 bases between. CDR3 bases: TGTGCCAGCAGCCCCTCGGCTGGTTACAATGAGCAGTTCTTC. Translation: CASSPSAGYNEQFF.

There are many counts of this clonotype. The rearrangement links TRBV11-2 to TRBJ2-7, with D perhaps TRBD1 (6 bases). Germline CDR1 reads SGHAT; CDR2 reads FQNNGV. The CDR3 covers 14 residues. V lost 4 bases and J 5 bases, leaving 15 bases between the germline ends. Here the CDR3 reads CASSSPLQGHEQYF. CDR3 DNA sequence: TGTGCCAGCAGCTCTCCACTACAGGGCCACGAGCAGTACTTC. Using reference TRBV11-2 and TRBJ2-7 for the parts outside the CDR3, the full variable domain is EAGVAQSPRYKIIEKRQSVAFWCNPISGHATLYWYQQILGQGPKLLIQFQNNGVVDDSQLPKDRFSAERLKGVDSTLKIQPAKLEDSAVYLCASSSPLQGHEQYFGPGTRLTVT.